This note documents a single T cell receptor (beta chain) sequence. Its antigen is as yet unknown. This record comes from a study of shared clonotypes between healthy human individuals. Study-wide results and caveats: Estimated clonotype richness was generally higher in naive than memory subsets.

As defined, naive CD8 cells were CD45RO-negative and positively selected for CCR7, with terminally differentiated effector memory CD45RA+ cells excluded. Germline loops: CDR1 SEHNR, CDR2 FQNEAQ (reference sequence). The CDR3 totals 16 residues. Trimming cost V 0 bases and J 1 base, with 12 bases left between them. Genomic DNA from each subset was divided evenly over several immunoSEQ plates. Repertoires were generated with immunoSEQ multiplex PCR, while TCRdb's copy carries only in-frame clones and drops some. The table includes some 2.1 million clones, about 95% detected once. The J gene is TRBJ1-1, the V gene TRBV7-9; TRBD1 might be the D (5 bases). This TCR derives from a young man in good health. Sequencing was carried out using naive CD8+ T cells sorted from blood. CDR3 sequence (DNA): TGTGCCAGCAGCTTAGCTGTTAGGGACCCGAACACTGAAGCTTTCTTT. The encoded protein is CASSLAVRDPNTEAFF.